These 25 T cell receptor beta chains originate from one sample sequenced in a study of OX40 agonist ivuxolimab in advanced cancers. Assay used: immunoSEQ multiplex PCR; TCRdb lists only in-frame clones, some missing. The data hold roughly 32,000 clones, with 84% observed a single time. This sample comprised CD4+ or CD8+ T cells sorted from blood, obtained in a trial of the OX40 agonist ivuxolimab. Source of these receptors: an adult with an advanced solid tumor such as melanoma, head and neck, liver or kidney cancer.

The rearrangement links TRBV5-8 to TRBJ2-3; D is tentatively TRBD1 or TRBD2 (5 bases each). The V gene's germline CDR1 is SGHTS and CDR2 YDEGEE. The CDR3 is 18 amino acids. Trimming took off 2 bases at V and 2 bases at J, with 21 bases between the two ends. CDR3 region: CASSLDDLVGTNTDTQYF. Here the CDR3 DNA reads TGTGCCAGCAGCTTAGATGATTTAGTGGGGACGAACACAGATACGCAGTATTTT.

This chain uses TRBV29-1 with TRBJ2-7; D is possibly TRBD2 (6 bases). CDR3 size: 15 residues. The germline V gene has CDR1 SQVTM and CDR2 ANQGSEA. V gave up 0 bases and J gave up 4 bases, with 16 bases separating them. The CDR3 spells CSVEDGGAEPYEQYF. The CDR3 DNA is TGCAGCGTTGAAGATGGAGGGGCAGAACCGTACGAGCAGTACTTC.

The rearrangement links TRBV27 to TRBJ2-5; 7 nucleotides line up with TRBD2. The CDR3 contains 13 residues. The V gene end was trimmed by 3 bases and the J gene end by 4 bases; junction bases not matched to a gene: 2. CDR1 and CDR2 from the germline V gene are MNHEY and SMNVEV (reference sequence). CDR3 protein: CASSLGEGETQYF. The CDR3 region has the DNA TGTGCCAGCAGTTTGGGGGAGGGAGAGACCCAGTACTTC.

This chain uses TRBV27 with TRBJ1-5; D unclear. Trimming pared 5 bases from V and 0 bases from J, leaving 11 bases between. CDR1 is MNHEY, CDR2 SMNVEV, per germline (reference sequence). This CDR3 is built from 15 residues. The CDR3 region is CASSPSPSSNQPQHF. The CDR3, as DNA: TGTGCCAGCAGTCCTAGCCCCAGTAGCAATCAGCCCCAGCATTTT.

The V and J genes are TRBV13 and TRBJ1-6, with 10 bases aligning to TRBD1. V lost 5 bases and J lost 10; bases outside the gene matches: 5. The germline CDR1 and CDR2 sequences are PRHDT and FYEKMQ (reference sequence). The CDR3 has 14 amino acids. CDR3 region: CASSPGTGDSPLHF. The DNA for the CDR3 is TGTGCCAGCAGCCCTGGGACAGGGGACTCACCCCTCCACTTT.

This clone was seen more than once but under ten times. Here the CDR3 reads CASSLAGPNTEAFF. CDR3 in DNA: TGTGCCAGCAGCTTAGCAGGACCGAACACTGAAGCTTTCTTT. The J gene is TRBJ1-1, the V gene TRBV7-6, with no clear D. V gave up 0 bases and J gave up 1 base, with 6 bases separating them. The CDR3 covers 14 residues. In germline, CDR1 is SGHVS, CDR2 FNYEAQ.

The chain joins TRBV10-2 to TRBJ2-2; D gene ambiguous. The ends were cut back, 6 bases at V and 0 bases at J, with 5 bases in the middle. This CDR3 spans 13 amino acids. The V gene's germline CDR1 is WSHSY and CDR2 SAAADI. The CDR3 spells CASRAANTGELFF. CDR3 DNA: TGCGCCAGCAGAGCAGCGAACACCGGGGAGCTGTTTTTT.

This chain links TRBV7-9 with TRBJ2-1; tentatively, D is TRBD2 (7 bases). The CDR3 totals 14 residues. V lost 8 bases to trimming and J lost 6 bases, with 17 bases between them. Germline CDR1 reads SEHNR; CDR2 reads FQNEAQ (reference sequence). CDR3 in amino acids: CASAVGGQGNEQFF. CDR3 DNA sequence: TGTGCCAGCGCTGTCGGGGGGCAAGGCAATGAGCAGTTCTTC.

The chain is built from TRBV7-2 and TRBJ2-7, with D maybe TRBD2 (5 bases). Germline CDR1 is SGHTA and CDR2 is FQGNSA. V was shortened by 3 bases and J by 4 bases, with 7 bases between the two germline ends. The CDR3 is 12 amino acids. The CDR3 sequence is CTSSLSGYEQYF. In nucleotides, the CDR3 is TGTACCAGCAGCTTGTCGGGATACGAGCAGTACTTC.

The chain uses TRBV28 and TRBJ1-1; a possible D gene is TRBD1 (5 bases). V was pared by 8 bases and J by 1 base, with 14 bases between. Germline assignment: CDR1 MDHEN and CDR2 SYDVKM. The CDR3 is 14 residues long. CDR3 in amino acids: CASGRRGQNTEAFF. In nucleotides, the CDR3 is TGTGCCAGCGGCCGTCGGGGCCAGAACACTGAAGCTTTCTTT. Full variable domain (missing parts from reference TRBV28 and TRBJ1-1): DVKVTQSSRYLVKRTGEKVFLECVQDMDHENMFWYRQDPGLGLRLIYFSYDVKMKEKGDIPEGYSVSREKKERFSLILESASTNQTSMYLCASGRRGQNTEAFFGQGTRLTVV.

The chain has TRBV7-9 and TRBJ2-3; 13 nucleotides align to TRBD2. The CDR3 covers 16 residues. Germline V gene data show CDR1 as SEHNR and CDR2 as FQNEAQ (reference sequence). J lost 5 bases, V lost 5 bases, and 7 bases had no gene match. The CDR3 DNA reads TGTGCCAGCAGCGGCTGGACTAGCGGGGGCGGAGATACGCAGTATTTT. Protein: CASSGWTSGGGDTQYF.

This chain uses TRBV7-2 with TRBJ2-3, with D possibly being TRBD1 or TRBD2 (6 bases each). Trimming took off 5 bases at V and 0 bases at J, with 15 bases between the two ends. Germline CDR1 and CDR2: SGHTA and FQGNSA. CDR3 length: 16 amino acids. The CDR3 loop reads CASSAGDSSSTDTQYF. Written as DNA, the CDR3 is TGTGCCAGCAGCGCAGGGGACTCCTCTAGCACAGATACGCAGTATTTT.

The chain combines TRBV11-2 with TRBJ2-2; no clear D gene. Germline V gene data show CDR1 as SGHAT and CDR2 as FQNNGV. CDR3 length: 15 residues. The V gene lost 5 bases and the J gene lost 5 bases, with 15 bases spanning the gap. This chain's CDR3 is CASSHRQTRTGELFF. The CDR3 DNA reads TGTGCCAGCAGCCATCGCCAGACCCGGACCGGGGAGCTGTTTTTT. Using reference TRBV11-2 and TRBJ2-2 for the parts outside the CDR3, the full variable domain is EAGVAQSPRYKIIEKRQSVAFWCNPISGHATLYWYQQILGQGPKLLIQFQNNGVVDDSQLPKDRFSAERLKGVDSTLKIQPAKLEDSAVYLCASSHRQTRTGELFFGEGSRLTVL.

The chain is built from TRBV19 and TRBJ2-7, with 7 bases lining up with TRBD2. V lost 5 bases and J lost 3; bases outside the gene matches: 4. Germline CDR1 reads LNHDA; CDR2 reads SQIVND (reference sequence). The CDR3 is made up of 13 amino acids. CDR3 protein: CASSPGLYYEQYF. The DNA of the CDR3 is TGTGCCAGTAGTCCGGGACTATACTACGAGCAGTACTTC.

This chain links TRBV19 with TRBJ1-5, with TRBD1 identical over 7 bases. Unmatched junction bases numbered 10, after V lost 10 bases and J lost 4 bases. Germline V gene lookup returns CDR1 LNHDA and CDR2 SQIVND (reference sequence). The CDR3 has 14 residues. CDR3 DNA sequence: TGTGCCACCTCCGGCGGCAGGGGGAATCAGCCCCAGCATTTT. It specifies CATSGGRGNQPQHF.

The genes are TRBV28 and TRBJ2-7; possibly TRBD2 for D (5 bases). V lost 4 bases and J lost 5, with 9 bases in between. Per germline, CDR1 MDHEN and CDR2 SYDVKM. This CDR3 is built from 12 residues. The chain's CDR3 is CASSSPGNEQYF. The CDR3 DNA reads as TGTGCCAGCAGTTCCCCCGGGAACGAGCAGTACTTC.

V gene TRBV4-1 combines with J gene TRBJ1-5; 9 positions match TRBD1. The V and J ends lost 1 base and 0 bases, in that order; junction bases with no gene match: 13. The CDR3 contains 20 residues. The V gene's germline CDR1 is MGHRA and CDR2 YSYEKL. CDR3: CASSQVLCGDRECSNQPQHF. Here the CDR3 DNA reads TGCGCCAGCAGCCAAGTCCTGTGTGGGGACAGGGAGTGTAGCAATCAGCCCCAGCATTTT.

The chain couples TRBV9 to TRBJ1-1; TRBD1 might be the D (5 bases). The V end lost 0 bases, the J end lost 10 bases, and 10 bases lay between the germline ends. The CDR3 is 12 residues long. Germline CDR1 reads SGDLS; CDR2 reads YYNGEE. DNA of the CDR3: TGTGCCAGCAGCGTAGCTGGGGGAGGAGCTTTCTTT. Translating it yields CASSVAGGGAFF.

The chain couples TRBV6-6 to TRBJ1-5, with TRBD1 identical over 9 bases. The germline V gene has CDR1 MNHNY and CDR2 SVGAGI (reference sequence). This CDR3 has 14 amino acids. Trimming at V came to 6 bases and at J to 6 bases, leaving 6 bases not matched to a gene. The CDR3 loop reads CASSSGTGLQPQHF. DNA of the CDR3: TGTGCCAGCAGCTCCGGGACAGGGCTTCAGCCCCAGCATTTT.

This sequence joins TRBV19 and TRBJ2-5; D is ambiguous. The CDR3 runs 13 residues. Per the germline V gene, CDR1 is LNHDA and CDR2 is SQIVND (reference sequence). V was pared by 5 bases and J by 4 bases, with 11 bases between. The DNA of the CDR3 is TGTGCCAGTAGTTACCGACTGGGAGAGACCCAGTACTTC. This codes for CASSYRLGETQYF.

Written as DNA, the CDR3 is TGTGCCAGCAGTGATCTAGCGGGAGGCACAGATACGCAGTATTTT. It specifies CASSDLAGGTDTQYF. The chain links TRBV6-4 to TRBJ2-3; 10 bases are shared with TRBD2. Germline values: CDR1 MRHNA, CDR2 SNTAGT. There are 15 residues in the CDR3. After removal of 3 bases from V and 1 base from J, the junction contained 1 base not matched to a gene.

The rearrangement joins TRBV5-1 to TRBJ1-2; D is unclear. The V and J ends lost 4 bases and 5 bases respectively, with 15 bases between them. CDR1 SGHRS and CDR2 YFSETQ come from the germline V gene. The CDR3 spans 14 residues. Written as DNA, the CDR3 is TGCGCCAGCAGCCCCCCGGAGCAAGGATATGGCTACACCTTC. Translation: CASSPPEQGYGYTF.

This chain links TRBV5-1 with TRBJ2-5, with D possibly being TRBD1 (6 bases). Germline CDR1 is SGHRS and CDR2 is YFSETQ. The CDR3 runs 13 residues. V lost 1 base and J lost 5, with 9 bases in between. DNA for the CDR3: TGCGCCAGCAGCTTGTGGGGGCGGGAGACCCAGTACTTC. Encoded protein: CASSLWGRETQYF.

This clone occurred a few times. This chain joins TRBV4-3 and TRBJ1-2; D call uncertain. Germline loops: CDR1 LGHNA, CDR2 YSLEER. CDR3 length: 13 residues. Trimming cost V 0 bases and J 2 bases, with 4 bases left between them. CDR3 nucleotide sequence: TGCGCCAGCAGCCAAGACAGGAACTATGGCTACACCTTC. This encodes CASSQDRNYGYTF.

This clone has a single count. The V and J genes are TRBV29-1 and TRBJ2-7; D is ambiguous. The CDR3 covers 12 residues. Trimming shortened V by 2 bases and J by 6 bases, and 11 bases separated the two germline ends. The germline V gene has CDR1 SQVTM and CDR2 ANQGSEA. CDR3 bases: TGCAGCGTTGAAAGGTCTTCTTCCGAGCAGTACTTC. It yields the protein CSVERSSSEQYF.